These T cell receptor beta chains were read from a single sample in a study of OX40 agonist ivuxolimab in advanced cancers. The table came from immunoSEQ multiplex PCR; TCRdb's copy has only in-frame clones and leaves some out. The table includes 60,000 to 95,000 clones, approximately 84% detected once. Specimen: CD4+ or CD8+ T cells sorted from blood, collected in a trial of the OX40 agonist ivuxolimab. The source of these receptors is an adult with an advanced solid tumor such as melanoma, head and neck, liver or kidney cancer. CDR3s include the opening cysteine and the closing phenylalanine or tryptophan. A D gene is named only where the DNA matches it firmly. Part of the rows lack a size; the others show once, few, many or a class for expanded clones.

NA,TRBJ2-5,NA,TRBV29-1,CSVLRGGGKETQYF,TGCAGCGTTCTTAGGGGAGGAGGAAAAGAGACCCAGTACTTC
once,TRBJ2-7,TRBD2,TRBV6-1,CASSDPGLAARFYEQYF,TGTGCCAGCAGTGACCCAGGACTAGCGGCCCGATTCTACGAGCAGTACTTC
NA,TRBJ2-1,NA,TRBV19,CASSIGGTLHNEQFF,TGTGCCAGTAGTATAGGAGGGACACTACACAATGAGCAGTTCTTC
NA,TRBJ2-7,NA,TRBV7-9,CASSPPTARYEQYF,TGTGCCAGCAGCCCCCCGACAGCCCGCTACGAGCAGTACTTC
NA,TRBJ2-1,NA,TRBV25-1,CASSSAGQPKQIF,TGTGCCAGCAGCTCTGCAGGACAGCCGAAACAGATCTTC
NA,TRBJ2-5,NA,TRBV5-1,CASTFTEVGETQYF,TGCGCCAGCACCTTCACAGAAGTCGGAGAGACCCAGTACTTC
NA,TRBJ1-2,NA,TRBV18,CASSPDAPAGYTF,TGTGCCAGCTCACCAGACGCACCCGCGGGCTACACCTTC
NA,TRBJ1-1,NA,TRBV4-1,CASSQDLLGGAGTEAFF,TGCGCCAGCAGCCAAGATCTACTCGGGGGGGCCGGCACTGAAGCTTTCTTT
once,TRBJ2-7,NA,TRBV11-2,CASSLVVGGYEQYF,TGTGCCAGCAGCTTAGTGGTTGGGGGCTACGAGCAGTACTTC
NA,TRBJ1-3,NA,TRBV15,CATSSQWGGNTIYF,TGTGCCACCAGCAGTCAATGGGGGGGAAACACCATATACTTT
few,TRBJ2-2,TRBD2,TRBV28,CASRGAGGHGELFF,TGTGCCAGCAGGGGAGCGGGAGGGCACGGGGAGCTGTTTTTT
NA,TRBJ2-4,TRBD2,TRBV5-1,CASSPGGGENIQYF,TGCGCCAGCAGCCCTGGCGGGGGAGAAAACATTCAGTACTTC
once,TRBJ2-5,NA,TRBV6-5,CASKGQETQYF,TGTGCCAGCAAAGGACAAGAGACCCAGTACTTC
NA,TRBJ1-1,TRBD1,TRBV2,CASSQGENTEAFF,TGTGCCAGCAGTCAGGGGGAGAACACTGAAGCTTTCTTT
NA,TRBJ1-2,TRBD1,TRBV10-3,CAISEGLGQVYGYTF,TGTGCCATCAGTGAGGGTTTGGGACAGGTCTATGGCTACACCTTC
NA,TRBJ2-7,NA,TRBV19,CASSETGAYEQYF,TGTGCCAGTAGTGAGACGGGAGCTTACGAGCAGTACTTC
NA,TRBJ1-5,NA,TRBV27,CASSLEPQHF,TGTGCCAGCAGCTTGGAGCCCCAGCATTTT
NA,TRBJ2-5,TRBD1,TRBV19,CASSINRGLETQYF,TGTGCCAGTAGTATAAACAGGGGGCTGGAGACCCAGTACTTC
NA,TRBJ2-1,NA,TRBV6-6,CASSLDDYNEQFF,TGTGCCAGCAGTTTGGACGACTACAATGAGCAGTTCTTC
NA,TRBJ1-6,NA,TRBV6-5,CASSRRSANSPLHF,TGTGCCAGCAGTCGACGGTCCGCGAATTCACCCCTCCACTTT
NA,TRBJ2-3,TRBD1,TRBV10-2,CASSSTGDLTDTQYF,TGCGCCAGCAGTAGTACAGGGGACCTCACAGATACGCAGTATTTT
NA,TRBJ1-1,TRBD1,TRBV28,CASSLWWTGPTEAFF,TGTGCCAGCAGTTTATGGTGGACAGGACCCACTGAAGCTTTCTTT
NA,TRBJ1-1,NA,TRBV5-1,CASSLQDRVNTEAFF,TGCGCCAGCAGCTTGCAAGACAGAGTTAACACTGAAGCTTTCTTT
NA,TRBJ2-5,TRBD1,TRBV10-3,CAISPGQGQETQYF,TGTGCCATCAGCCCTGGACAGGGGCAGGAGACCCAGTACTTC
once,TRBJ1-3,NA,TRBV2,CASSVLTSGNTIYF,TGTGCCAGCAGTGTCCTAACCTCTGGAAACACCATATATTTT
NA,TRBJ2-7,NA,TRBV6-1,CASSETLYEQYF,TGTGCCAGCAGTGAAACTCTCTACGAGCAGTACTTC
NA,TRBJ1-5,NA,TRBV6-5,CASSYSPDSNQPQHF,TGTGCCAGCAGTTACTCTCCTGATAGCAATCAGCCCCAGCATTTT
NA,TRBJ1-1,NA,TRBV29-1,CSVWTSQNTEAFF,TGCAGCGTCTGGACATCCCAGAACACTGAAGCTTTCTTT
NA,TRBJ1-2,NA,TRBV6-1,CASITTRAGSRGYTF,TGTGCCAGCATCACCACGCGTGCGGGGTCTCGGGGCTACACCTTC
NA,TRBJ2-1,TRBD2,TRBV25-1,CASSGGLAVDNEQFF,TGTGCCAGCAGTGGGGGACTAGCAGTTGACAATGAGCAGTTCTTC
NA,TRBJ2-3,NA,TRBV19,CASSIAHQGAGVTDTQYF,TGTGCCAGTAGTATAGCTCACCAGGGAGCGGGTGTAACAGATACGCAGTATTTT
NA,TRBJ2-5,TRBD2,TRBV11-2,CASSFVAGGPRETQYF,TGTGCCAGCAGCTTCGTAGCGGGAGGGCCCAGAGAGACCCAGTACTTC
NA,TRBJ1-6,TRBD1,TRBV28,CASSPDSQGIVSPLHF,TGTGCCAGCAGTCCCGACTCACAGGGGATAGTTTCACCCCTCCACTTT
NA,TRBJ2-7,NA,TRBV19,CASSTPRSHEQYF,TGTGCCAGTAGTACCCCGAGGAGCCACGAGCAGTACTTC
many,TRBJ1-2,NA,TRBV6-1,CASRDGAGGYTF,TGTGCCAGCAGGGACGGGGCGGGTGGCTACACCTTC
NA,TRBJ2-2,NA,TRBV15,CATSRDQGAGELFF,TGTGCCACCAGCAGAGATCAGGGTGCCGGGGAGCTGTTTTTT
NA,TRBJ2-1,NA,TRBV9,CASSPNTLGQQFF,TGTGCCAGCAGCCCAAACACTCTGGGACAGCAGTTCTTC
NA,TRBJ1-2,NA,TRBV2,CASSEQGTVYGYTF,TGTGCCAGCAGTGAACAGGGAACAGTCTATGGCTACACCTTC
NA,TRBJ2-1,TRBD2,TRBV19,CASRPLLAGGYNEQFF,TGTGCCAGTAGGCCCCTACTAGCGGGAGGTTACAATGAGCAGTTCTTC
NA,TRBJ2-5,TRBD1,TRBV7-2,CASSLAGTGQETQYF,TGTGCCAGCAGCTTAGCCGGGACAGGCCAAGAGACCCAGTACTTC
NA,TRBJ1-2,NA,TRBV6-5,CASSYAGVDYGYTF,TGTGCCAGCAGTTACGCAGGGGTTGACTATGGCTACACCTTC
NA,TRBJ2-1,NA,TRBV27,CASSWRGVKNEQFF,TGTGCCAGCAGTTGGAGGGGGGTTAAGAATGAGCAGTTCTTC
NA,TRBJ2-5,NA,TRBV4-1,CASSQDQFAQAQETQYF,TGCGCCAGCAGCCAAGATCAATTCGCCCAGGCCCAAGAGACCCAGTACTTC
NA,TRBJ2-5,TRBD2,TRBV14,CASSQGLAGVETQYF,TGTGCCAGCAGCCAAGGACTAGCGGGAGTAGAGACCCAGTACTTC
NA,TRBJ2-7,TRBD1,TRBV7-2,CASTRDSASGSYEQYF,TGTGCCAGCACCCGGGACAGCGCGTCGGGCTCCTACGAGCAGTACTTC
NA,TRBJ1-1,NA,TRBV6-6,CASMGNTEAFF,TGTGCCAGCATGGGAAACACTGAAGCTTTCTTT
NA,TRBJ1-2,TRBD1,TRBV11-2,CASSQGVGGYTF,TGTGCCAGCAGCCAGGGGGTTGGTGGCTACACCTTC
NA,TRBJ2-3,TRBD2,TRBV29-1,CSTGTSGRAEGIDTQYF,TGCAGCACCGGGACTAGCGGGAGGGCCGAGGGGATAGATACGCAGTATTTT
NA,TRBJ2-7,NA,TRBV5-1,CASSLQPSGSYEQYF,TGCGCCAGCAGCTTGCAACCCTCGGGCTCCTACGAGCAGTACTTC
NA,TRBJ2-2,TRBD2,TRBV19,CASSIGLAGVRTGELFF,TGTGCCAGTAGTATCGGACTAGCGGGAGTTCGAACCGGGGAGCTGTTTTTT